This T cell receptor beta chain was retrieved from a study of cytomegalovirus exposure and HLA in healthy donors. Germline V gene data show CDR1 as WNHNN and CDR2 as SYGVQD (reference sequence). The CDR3 extends over 13 amino acids. Trimming removed 7 bases from V and 1 base from J; junction bases left unmatched: 3. The PCR used 60 Vbeta and 13 Jbeta primers. Using immunoSEQ multiplex PCR, the repertoire was profiled, and TCRdb retains in-frame clones only, with some absent. The sample yields some 150,000 clones, roughly 80% seen once. Whole-study results and caveats: Some V segments, TRBV6-2 and TRBV6-3 among them, were indistinguishable and were therefore excluded. The study found most TCR sequences rare, yet found some public TCRs in many donors. Immune exposure data for these donors was limited to CMV serostatus.

For this clone: As yet, its antigen is unknown.

The chain has TRBV10-1 and TRBJ2-7, with TRBD1 identical over 8 bases. Specimen: PBMCs. The receptor's source is a woman aged 40 to 49 in good health and CMV-seropositive. CDR3 sequence: CASKDRVSYEQYF. Here the CDR3 DNA reads TGCGCCAGCAAGGACAGGGTGTCCTACGAGCAGTACTTC.